Listed below are T cell receptor beta chains from one sample, sequenced in a study of a mutant IDH1 vaccine in newly diagnosed glioma. Measured with immunoSEQ multiplex PCR; TCRdb has only the in-frame clones, and not every one. This table holds about 35,000 clones, around nine tenths found once. The antigens of these receptors remain unknown. Sequences were derived from PBMCs, sampled from a glioma patient whose treatment included an IDH1 peptide vaccine. All receptors come from a woman younger than 45 with glioma. CDR3s include the opening cysteine and the closing phenylalanine or tryptophan. D genes are given only for firm matches. The listing skips clone size in some rows; elsewhere it reads once, few, many or a size class.

d_call,clone_size,v_call,j_call,cdr3_nt,cdr3_aa
NA,NA,TRBV29-1,TRBJ2-7,TGCAGCGCGGTAGGCGGTACTGCCTACGAGCAGTACTTC,CSAVGGTAYEQYF
TRBD2,NA,TRBV30,TRBJ2-3,TGTGCCTGGACCGCTGCGGGGGGCCCCTCAGGCCCAGATACGCAGTATTTT,CAWTAAGGPSGPDTQYF
NA,NA,TRBV18,TRBJ1-1,TGTGCCAGCTCACCACCGGTTCTTGACACTGAAGCTTTCTTT,CASSPPVLDTEAFF
NA,NA,TRBV6-5,TRBJ2-5,TGTGCCAGCAGTTACAAGGGAAAGGAGACCCAGTACTTC,CASSYKGKETQYF
NA,NA,TRBV4-3,TRBJ2-3,TGCGCCAGCAGCCGAGAAGCAAGTGGGCGAGATACGCAGTATTTT,CASSREASGRDTQYF
NA,NA,TRBV21-1,TRBJ2-6,TGTGCCAGCCCCGGGGGGGGCGGCTCTGGGGCCAACGTCCTGACTTTC,CASPGGGGSGANVLTF
TRBD2,NA,TRBV7-2,TRBJ2-1,TGTGCCAGCAGCTTAGGTCGGGGGGGCCGGAATGAGCAGTTCTTC,CASSLGRGGRNEQFF
NA,NA,TRBV27,TRBJ1-5,TGTGCCAGTGGGGGCAATCAGCCCCAGCATTTT,CASGGNQPQHF
TRBD1,NA,TRBV5-1,TRBJ1-6,TGCGCCAGCAGCCCATCCGGGACAGGTCATTCACCCCTCCACTTT,CASSPSGTGHSPLHF
TRBD1,once,TRBV7-9,TRBJ1-6,TGTGCCAGCAGCCTACAGGGGGATCATTCACCCCTCCACTTT,CASSLQGDHSPLHF
TRBD1,once,TRBV29-1,TRBJ2-1,TGCAGCGTTGGACAGGGATCTGAGCAGTTCTTC,CSVGQGSEQFF
TRBD1,NA,TRBV13,TRBJ1-2,TGTGCCAGCGGGACAGGGCGCGACTCCTATGGCTACACCTTC,CASGTGRDSYGYTF
TRBD2,NA,TRBV4-1,TRBJ2-7,TGCGCCAGCAGCCTCGGGAGGAGCTCCTACGAGCAGTACTTC,CASSLGRSSYEQYF
NA,NA,TRBV30,TRBJ1-3,TGTGCCTGGAGTGTACCCGGGGCTAGTGGAAACACCATATATTTT,CAWSVPGASGNTIYF
NA,NA,TRBV2,TRBJ2-5,TGTGCCGTCGAGGCAGAAGAGACCCAGTACTTC,CAVEAEETQYF